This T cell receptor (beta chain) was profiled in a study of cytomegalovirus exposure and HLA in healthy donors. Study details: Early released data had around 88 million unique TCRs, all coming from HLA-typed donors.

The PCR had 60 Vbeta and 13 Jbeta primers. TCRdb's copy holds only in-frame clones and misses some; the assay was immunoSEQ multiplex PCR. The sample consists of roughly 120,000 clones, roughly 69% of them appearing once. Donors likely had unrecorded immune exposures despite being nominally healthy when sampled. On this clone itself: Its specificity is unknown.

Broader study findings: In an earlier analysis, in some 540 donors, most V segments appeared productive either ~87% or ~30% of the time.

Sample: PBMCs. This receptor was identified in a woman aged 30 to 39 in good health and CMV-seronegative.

This CDR3 is CASSQVAQSETQYF. The CDR3 DNA reads as TGCGCCAGCAGCCAAGTAGCGCAGAGTGAGACCCAGTACTTC. J is TRBJ2-5 and V is TRBV4-3, with a tentative D call TRBD2 (5 bases). CDR1 is LGHNA, CDR2 YSLEER, per germline. Trimming removed 1 base at V and 5 bases at J, with 11 bases between. The length of the CDR3 is 14 residues.